A selection of T cell receptor beta chains follows, all from one sample in a study of metastatic and nonmetastatic thyroid tumors. With MiXCR, TCRdb called clones anew from the PCR reads. The table has approximately 6,600 clones, roughly a third seen once; the top ten hold roughly 13%. What was sequenced was adjacent normal tissue. These receptors all stem from a female donor with papillary thyroid cancer or a benign thyroid nodule (not recorded which). Some clones in this sample may be carry-over from other donors' samples. Both conserved end residues are part of each CDR3. D genes are given only for firm matches. The size entry is marked missing in some rows and otherwise reads once, few, many or a size class.

clone size | CDR3 length | J gene | D gene | V gene | CDR3 protein | CDR3 DNA
large | 14 | TRBJ2-1 | . | TRBV19 | CASSIGPGGYEQFF | TGTGCCAGTAGTATAGGGCCCGGAGGGTATGAGCAGTTCTTC
. | 18 | TRBJ2-7 | . | TRBV11-2 | CASSSGGRNSQGRNEQYF | TGTGCCAGCAGCTCAGGGGGGCGTAACTCGCAGGGGAGGAACGAGCAGTACTTC
. | 16 | TRBJ2-3 | TRBD1 | TRBV27 | CASSPQTGVVADTQYF | TGTGCCAGCAGTCCACAGACAGGGGTGGTCGCAGATACGCAGTATTTT
. | 14 | TRBJ1-2 | . | TRBV28 | CASRPTGRGMGYTF | TGTGCCAGCAGACCGACGGGCCGTGGAATGGGCTACACCTTC
few | 13 | TRBJ1-2 | . | TRBV6-4 | CASSIQGIGGYTF | TGTGCCAGCAGCATACAGGGAATCGGAGGCTACACCTTC
few | 13 | TRBJ2-1 | . | TRBV6-9 | CASSRGTYNEQFF | TGCGCCAGCAGCCGGGGGACCTACAATGAGCAGTTCTTC
. | 16 | TRBJ2-5 | TRBD2 | TRBV27 | CASSLSLAGVPRTQYF | TGTGCCAGCAGTTTATCGTTAGCGGGAGTACCGAGGACCCAGTACTTC
. | 15 | TRBJ2-2 | . | TRBV10-3 | CAISEPSSGTGELFF | TGTGCCATCAGTGAGCCGAGCAGCGGCACCGGGGAGCTGTTTTTT
. | 15 | TRBJ2-7 | TRBD2 | TRBV7-3 | CASSLFAGGSYEQYF | TGTGCCAGCAGCTTATTTGCGGGGGGCTCCTACGAGCAGTACTTC
. | 11 | TRBJ2-5 | . | TRBV2 | CASSDLWTQYF | TGTGCCAGCAGTGACTTGTGGACCCAGTACTTC
medium-sized | 15 | TRBJ2-3 | . | TRBV15 | CATSRNPGSTDTQYF | TGTGCCACCAGCAGAAACCCGGGATCCACAGATACGCAGTATTTT
. | 14 | TRBJ2-1 | TRBD2 | TRBV7-2 | CASSILAGNNEQFF | TGTGCCAGCAGTATACTAGCGGGGAACAATGAGCAGTTCTTC
once | 16 | TRBJ1-2 | . | TRBV19 | CASRRSGTGEDYGYTF | TGTGCCAGTAGGAGGTCAGGCACCGGGGAGGACTATGGCTACACCTTC